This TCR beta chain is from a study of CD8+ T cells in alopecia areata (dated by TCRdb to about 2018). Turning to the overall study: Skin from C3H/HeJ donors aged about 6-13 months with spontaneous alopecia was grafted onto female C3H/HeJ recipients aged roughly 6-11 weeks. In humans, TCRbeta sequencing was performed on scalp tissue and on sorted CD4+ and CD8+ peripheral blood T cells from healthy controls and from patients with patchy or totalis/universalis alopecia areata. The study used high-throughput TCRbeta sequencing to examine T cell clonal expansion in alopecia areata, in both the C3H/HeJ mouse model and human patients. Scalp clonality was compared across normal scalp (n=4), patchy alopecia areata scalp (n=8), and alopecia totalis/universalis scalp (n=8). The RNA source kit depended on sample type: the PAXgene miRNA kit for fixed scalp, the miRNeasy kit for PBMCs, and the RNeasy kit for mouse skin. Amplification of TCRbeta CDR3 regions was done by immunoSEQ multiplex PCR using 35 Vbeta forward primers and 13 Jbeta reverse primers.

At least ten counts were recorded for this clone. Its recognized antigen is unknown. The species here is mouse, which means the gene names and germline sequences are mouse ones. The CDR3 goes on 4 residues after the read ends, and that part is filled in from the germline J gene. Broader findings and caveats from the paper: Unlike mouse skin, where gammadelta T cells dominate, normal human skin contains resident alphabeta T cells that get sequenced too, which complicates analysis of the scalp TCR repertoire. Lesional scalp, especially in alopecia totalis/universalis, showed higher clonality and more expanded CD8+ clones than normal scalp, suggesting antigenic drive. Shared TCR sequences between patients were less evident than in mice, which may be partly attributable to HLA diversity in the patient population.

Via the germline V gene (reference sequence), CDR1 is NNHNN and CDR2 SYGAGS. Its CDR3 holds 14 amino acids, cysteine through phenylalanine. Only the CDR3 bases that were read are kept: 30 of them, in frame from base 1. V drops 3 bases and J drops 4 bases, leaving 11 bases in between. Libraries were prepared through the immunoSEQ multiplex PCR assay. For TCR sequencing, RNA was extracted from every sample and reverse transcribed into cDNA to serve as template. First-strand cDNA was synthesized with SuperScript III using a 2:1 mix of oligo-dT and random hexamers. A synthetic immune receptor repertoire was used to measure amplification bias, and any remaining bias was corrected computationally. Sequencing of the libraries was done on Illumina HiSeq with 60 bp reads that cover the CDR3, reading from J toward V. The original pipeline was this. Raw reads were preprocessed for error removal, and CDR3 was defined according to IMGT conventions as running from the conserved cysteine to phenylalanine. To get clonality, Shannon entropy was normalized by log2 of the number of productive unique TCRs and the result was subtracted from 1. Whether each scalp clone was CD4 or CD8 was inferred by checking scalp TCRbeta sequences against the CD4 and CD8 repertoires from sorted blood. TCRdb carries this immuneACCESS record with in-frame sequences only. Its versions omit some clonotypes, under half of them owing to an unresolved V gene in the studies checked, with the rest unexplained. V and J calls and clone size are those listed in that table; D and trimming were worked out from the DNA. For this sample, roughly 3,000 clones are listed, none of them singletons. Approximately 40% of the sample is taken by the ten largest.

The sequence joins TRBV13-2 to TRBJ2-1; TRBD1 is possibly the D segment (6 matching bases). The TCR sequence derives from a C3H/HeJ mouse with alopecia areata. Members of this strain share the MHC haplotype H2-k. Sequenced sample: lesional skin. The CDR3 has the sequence CASGVRDKYAEQFF. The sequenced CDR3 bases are TGTGCCAGCGGTGTCCGGGACAAATATGCT.